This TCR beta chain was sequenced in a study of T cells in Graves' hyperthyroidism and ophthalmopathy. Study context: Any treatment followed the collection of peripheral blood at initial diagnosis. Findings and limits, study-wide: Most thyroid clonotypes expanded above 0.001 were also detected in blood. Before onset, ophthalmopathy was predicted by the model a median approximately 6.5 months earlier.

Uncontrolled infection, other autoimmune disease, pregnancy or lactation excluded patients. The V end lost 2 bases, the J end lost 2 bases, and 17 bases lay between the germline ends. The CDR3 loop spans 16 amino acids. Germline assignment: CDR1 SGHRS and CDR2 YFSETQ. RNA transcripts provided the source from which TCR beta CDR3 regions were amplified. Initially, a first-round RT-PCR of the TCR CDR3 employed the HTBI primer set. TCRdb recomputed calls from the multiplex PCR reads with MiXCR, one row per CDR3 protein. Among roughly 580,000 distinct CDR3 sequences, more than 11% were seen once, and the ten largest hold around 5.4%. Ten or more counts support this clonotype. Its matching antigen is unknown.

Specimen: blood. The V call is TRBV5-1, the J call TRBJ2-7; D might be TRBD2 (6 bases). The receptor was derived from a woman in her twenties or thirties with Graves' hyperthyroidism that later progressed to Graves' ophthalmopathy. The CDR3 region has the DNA TGCGCCAGCAGCTTCAACCAGGCGGGATCAACCTACGAGCAGTACTTC. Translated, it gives CASSFNQAGSTYEQYF.